This T cell receptor (beta chain) was captured in a study of blood T cell repertoires in COVID-19. Original analysis: Reference gene primer amplification yielded estimated nucleated cell counts. Produced via immunoSEQ multiplex PCR; TCRdb's table is partial and in-frame only. The V and J calls and clone size come from that table; D and trimming were worked out from the DNA. The sample yields about 110,000 clones, about 88% seen once. This CDR3 comprises 15 residues. The junction had 10 bases not matched to a gene; V was cut back by 3 bases and J by 5 bases. Germline CDR1 and CDR2: SGHRS and YFSETQ. The sequencing input was peripheral blood. This sequence was found in a woman aged 50 to 60 with acute or convalescent COVID-19. This chain uses TRBV5-1 with TRBJ2-7; 8 bases match TRBD2. The CDR3 is CASSSAGGRSDEQYF. As DNA, the CDR3 is TGCGCCAGCAGCTCGGCGGGGGGCCGTTCGGACGAGCAGTACTTC. Drawing the rest from reference TRBV5-1 and TRBJ2-7, the complete variable domain is KAGVTQTPRYLIKTRGQQVTLSCSPISGHRSVSWYQQTPGQGLQFLFEYFSETQRNKGNFPGRFSGRQFSNSRSEMNVSTLELGDSALYLCASSSAGGRSDEQYFGPGTRLTVT.